Listed below are T cell receptor beta chains from one sample, sequenced in a study of shared clonotypes between healthy human individuals. This table comes from immunoSEQ multiplex PCR, and its TCRdb copy is limited to in-frame clones, with some not included. The sample lists roughly 700,000 clones, over 65% seen once, with around 1.6% in the top ten. The specimen was memory CD4+ T cells sorted from blood. The receptors originated from a woman between 25 and 40 years old in good health. The CDR3 runs from the conserved cysteine through the conserved F or W. The D gene is left open where the match is weak. The size entry is marked missing in some rows and otherwise reads once, few, many or a size class.

length	D	J	V	size	CDR3	DNA
14	TRBD1	TRBJ1-2	TRBV7-2	NA	CASSLLGTGVGYTF	TGTGCCAGCAGCTTGCTTGGGACAGGGGTTGGCTACACCTTC
13	NA	TRBJ2-2	TRBV15	NA	CATSRVGTGELFF	TGTGCCACCAGCAGAGTGGGGACCGGGGAGCTGTTTTTT
16	NA	TRBJ1-1	TRBV10-3	NA	CAISSRGVGMNTEAFF	TGTGCCATCAGTTCGCGGGGGGTTGGAATGAACACTGAAGCTTTCTTT
13	NA	TRBJ2-1	TRBV6-1	NA	CASRLEWRNEQFF	TGTGCCAGCAGACTAGAGTGGAGAAATGAGCAGTTCTTC
12	TRBD1	TRBJ1-5	TRBV29-1	NA	CSASGGGQPQHF	TGCAGCGCCTCAGGGGGCGGACAGCCCCAGCATTTT
15	NA	TRBJ2-7	TRBV5-1	NA	CASSAGQMSSYEQYF	TGCGCCAGCAGCGCCGGACAGATGAGCTCCTACGAGCAGTACTTC
10	NA	TRBJ1-5	TRBV5-4	NA	CADQGQPQHF	TGTGCAGATCAGGGTCAGCCCCAGCATTTT
13	NA	TRBJ2-1	TRBV11-3	NA	CASSLRGRNEQFF	TGTGCCAGCAGCTTACGCGGACGCAATGAGCAGTTCTTC
14	NA	TRBJ2-4	TRBV28	NA	CASSLYLVGHIQYF	TGTGCCAGCAGTTTATACTTAGTTGGGCACATTCAGTACTTC
13	NA	TRBJ2-7	TRBV28	NA	CASSLKATYEQYF	TGTGCCAGCAGTTTAAAGGCTACCTACGAGCAGTACTTC
13	TRBD2	TRBJ2-1	TRBV11-2	NA	CASSSGTSNEQFF	TGTGCCAGCAGCTCCGGGACTAGCAATGAGCAGTTCTTC
16	TRBD2	TRBJ2-7	TRBV18	NA	CASSPRLAGTEYEQYF	TGTGCCAGCTCACCAAGACTAGCGGGAACGGAGTACGAGCAGTACTTC
20	TRBD2	TRBJ2-3	TRBV27	NA	CASSFLGLAGEEGSTDTQYF	TGTGCCAGCAGTTTCCTCGGACTAGCGGGAGAGGAAGGAAGCACAGATACGCAGTATTTT
16	TRBD2	TRBJ2-2	TRBV7-9	once	CASSLNVGAGVGELFF	TGTGCCAGCAGCTTAAACGTCGGGGCGGGAGTGGGGGAGCTGTTTTTT
15	NA	TRBJ1-1	TRBV5-1	NA	CASSDLTLEGTEAFF	TGCGCCAGCAGCGACCTGACACTGGAGGGCACTGAAGCTTTCTTT
13	NA	TRBJ2-5	TRBV5-1	once	CASSFPGQETQYF	TGCGCCAGCAGCTTCCCGGGCCAAGAGACCCAGTACTTC
16	TRBD2	TRBJ2-1	TRBV14	NA	CASSFLAGGYYNEQFF	TGTGCCAGCAGCTTCCTAGCGGGAGGGTACTACAATGAGCAGTTCTTC
16	NA	TRBJ2-2	TRBV27	few	CASSSWEAPNTGELFF	TGTGCCAGCAGTTCGTGGGAGGCCCCGAACACCGGGGAGCTGTTTTTT
13	NA	TRBJ1-5	TRBV28	NA	CASSSQGFQPQHF	TGTGCCAGCAGTTCGCAGGGATTCCAGCCCCAGCATTTT
14	NA	TRBJ1-2	TRBV5-8	NA	CASTYRVLNYGYTF	TGTGCCAGCACCTACAGGGTCCTCAACTATGGCTACACCTTC
11	NA	TRBJ2-7	TRBV6-1	NA	CASRDGFQQYF	TGTGCCAGCAGGGACGGGTTTCAGCAGTACTTC
13	NA	TRBJ2-7	TRBV28	NA	CASSRLGNYEQYF	TGTGCCAGCAGCCGTCTTGGTAACTACGAGCAGTACTTC
14	NA	TRBJ1-2	TRBV6-6	NA	CASSYLTGFSGYTF	TGTGCCAGCAGTTACTTAACAGGGTTTAGTGGCTACACCTTC
12	NA	TRBJ1-3	TRBV11-2	few	CASSRTVNTIYF	TGTGCCAGCAGCCGCACAGTGAACACCATATATTTT
15	TRBD1	TRBJ1-2	TRBV19	once	CASTPDRQRREGYTF	TGTGCCAGTACCCCGGACAGGCAAAGGAGGGAGGGCTACACCTTC
13	TRBD1	TRBJ2-7	TRBV2	NA	CATQGQGAYEQYF	TGTGCCACACAGGGACAGGGGGCCTACGAGCAGTACTTC
15	NA	TRBJ1-5	TRBV7-3	once	CASSLVAGSNQPQHF	TGTGCCAGCAGCTTAGTTGCGGGTAGCAATCAGCCCCAGCATTTT
15	NA	TRBJ2-1	TRBV18	NA	CASSPPGGIGNEQFF	TGTGCCAGCTCACCCCCTGGGGGAATAGGCAATGAGCAGTTCTTC
16	TRBD2	TRBJ2-7	TRBV19	NA	CASSIGRLASGDEQYF	TGTGCCAGTAGTATAGGTCGTCTCGCTAGCGGGGACGAGCAGTACTTC
13	NA	TRBJ2-5	TRBV6-1	NA	CASRYPAGETQYF	TGTGCCAGCAGGTATCCAGCGGGAGAGACCCAGTACTTC
16	NA	TRBJ2-5	TRBV5-5	NA	CASSKVHWAAKETQYF	TGTGCCAGCAGCAAGGTTCATTGGGCAGCTAAAGAGACCCAGTACTTC
12	TRBD1	TRBJ1-5	TRBV2	NA	CASSETQGEKHF	TGTGCCAGCAGTGAAACGCAGGGGGAGAAGCATTTT
16	NA	TRBJ2-1	TRBV4-2	NA	CASSPRDMDSYNEQFF	TGTGCCAGCAGCCCCAGGGACATGGACTCCTACAATGAGCAGTTCTTC
14	NA	TRBJ2-1	TRBV5-1	NA	CASSFQGRTNEQFF	TGCGCCAGCAGCTTCCAGGGGCGCACGAATGAGCAGTTCTTC
16	NA	TRBJ1-5	TRBV11-2	NA	CASSLDGGTMNQPQHF	TGTGCCAGCAGCTTAGATGGGGGGACCATGAATCAGCCCCAGCATTTT
15	NA	TRBJ2-6	TRBV19	NA	CASTLSRSGANVLTF	TGTGCCAGTACCCTTTCGAGGTCTGGGGCCAACGTCCTGACTTTC
15	NA	TRBJ2-3	TRBV7-3	NA	CASSPISGSTDTQYF	TGTGCCAGCAGCCCTATTAGCGGTAGCACAGATACGCAGTATTTT
12	NA	TRBJ1-2	TRBV19	few	CASSRRDYGYTF	TGTGCCAGTAGCCGCAGGGACTATGGCTACACCTTC
19	NA	TRBJ2-7	TRBV21-1	NA	CASSKQCQRGRGYSYEQYF	TGTGCCAGCAGCAAACAATGTCAACGAGGCAGGGGGTATTCCTACGAGCAGTACTTC
16	NA	TRBJ2-7	TRBV9	NA	CASSVADMSNSYEQYF	TGTGCCAGCAGCGTAGCAGACATGTCGAACTCCTACGAGCAGTACTTC